These 11 T cell receptor beta chains were all obtained from the same sample, sequenced in a study of T cells after yellow fever vaccination. MiXCR, applied by TCRdb to the 5' RACE reads, yields one record per CDR3 protein. The sample has some 160,000 distinct CDR3 sequences; roughly 9% are singletons. The sample consisted of CD8+ T cells sorted from PBMCs, taken 45 days after the yellow fever booster vaccination. The source is a man aged 18 to 30 who received the YFV17D yellow fever vaccine.

This clonotype was recorded a few times. V gene TRBV4-1 combines with J gene TRBJ2-1; 7 positions match TRBD1. Germline CDR1 reads MGHRA; CDR2 reads YSYEKL. The V segment lost 4 bases and the J segment 5 bases; nucleotides outside the gene matches: 8. The CDR3 runs to 15 residues. The CDR3 sequence is CASSRLGQIDNEQFF. The CDR3 DNA reads as TGCGCCAGCAGCCGTTTGGGACAGATAGACAATGAGCAGTTCTTC.

This clonotype was counted at least ten times. V gene TRBV7-2 combines with J gene TRBJ2-1; 10 bases fit TRBD2. After removal of 5 bases from V and 12 bases from J, the junction contained 4 bases not matched to a gene. The CDR3 is 12 amino acids. CDR1 is SGHTA and CDR2 is FQGNSA in the germline V gene. CDR3 coding DNA: TGTGCCAGCAGCCCGGGACTAGCGCGGCAGTTCTTC. Protein: CASSPGLARQFF.

Only a few counts were recorded for this clonotype. The chain uses TRBV4-1 and TRBJ2-2; unclear D gene. This CDR3 is 14 amino acids long. Germline loops: CDR1 MGHRA, CDR2 YSYEKL. The V end lost 4 bases, the J end lost 5 bases, and 11 bases lay between the germline ends. The CDR3 bases are TGCGCCAGCAGCCCCGCCGAACCAACCGGGGAGCTGTTTTTT. Protein: CASSPAEPTGELFF.

The rearrangement links TRBV12-3 or TRBV12-4 to TRBJ2-5, with TRBD1 as a possible D gene (5 bases). The CDR3 loop spans 15 amino acids. V was pared by 1 base and J by 0 bases, with 9 bases between. The DNA of the CDR3 is TGTGCCAGCAGTTTAGGTCAACAGGACCAAGAGACCCAGTACTTC. Residues: CASSLGQQDQETQYF.

This clonotype was seen a handful of times. The chain is built from TRBV7-2 and TRBJ2-5; D may match TRBD1 or TRBD2 (5 bases each). Germline CDR1 is SGHTA and CDR2 is FQGNSA. The CDR3 runs to 12 residues. Between the trimmed V and J ends, which lost 7 bases and 3 bases, there was a span of 9 bases. The CDR3 is CASTRGKETQYF. CDR3 DNA: TGTGCCAGCACCCGGGGCAAAGAGACCCAGTACTTC.

This clonotype was counted a few times. The V call is TRBV5-6, the J call TRBJ2-1; perhaps D is TRBD1 or TRBD2 (5 bases each). CDR1 is SGHDT and CDR2 is YYEEEE in the germline V gene. The CDR3 extends over 15 amino acids. The V and J ends lost 3 bases and 3 bases respectively, with 13 bases between them. The CDR3 nucleotides read TGTGCCAGCAGCTGGTCCCGGGACGGCTACAATGAGCAGTTCTTC. Protein product: CASSWSRDGYNEQFF.

The table lists this clonotype with a few counts. V gene TRBV6-5 combines with J gene TRBJ2-5; D assignment may be TRBD1 or TRBD2 (5 bases each). Germline CDR1 and CDR2: MNHEY and SVGAGI. CDR3 size: 15 residues. The germline V and J ends were trimmed by 4 bases and 4 bases, with 16 bases remaining between them. CDR3 in DNA: TGTGCCAGCAGTTCCTCAGGGAGTAGTGGAGAGACCCAGTACTTC. Translating gives CASSSSGSSGETQYF.

The chain employs TRBV9 and TRBJ2-1; TRBD2 agrees at 7 bases. V lost 3 bases to trimming and J lost 5 bases; unmatched junction nucleotides: 14. This CDR3 has 17 amino acids. Germline V gene sequence: CDR1 SGDLS, CDR2 YYNGEE. Written as DNA, the CDR3 is TGTGCCAGCAGCGGATACCGGGGGAGGGACGGACACAATGAGCAGTTCTTC. Translated: CASSGYRGRDGHNEQFF.

This chain connects TRBV6-1 to TRBJ1-2; D is uncertain. The germline CDR1 and CDR2 sequences are MNHNS and SASEGT. V lost 8 bases to trimming and J lost 8 bases, with 12 bases between them. The CDR3 runs 11 residues. CDR3 in amino acids: CASGGASGYTF. The CDR3 DNA is TGTGCCAGCGGAGGCGCCTCCGGCTACACCTTC.

The V gene is TRBV12-3 or TRBV12-4, the J gene TRBJ1-5; 10 nucleotides agree with TRBD1. J lost 4 bases, V lost 3 bases, and 3 bases had no gene match. The CDR3 totals 15 residues. For the CDR3, the DNA is TGTGCCAGCAGTTTGGGGGGACAGGGGAATCAGCCCCAGCATTTT. Protein product: CASSLGGQGNQPQHF.

This clonotype occurred a few times. J is TRBJ1-1 and V is TRBV6-5, with 7 nucleotides matching TRBD1. J gave up 10 bases and V 2 bases, and 1 base lay outside the gene matches. This CDR3 comprises 11 residues. Germline values: CDR1 MNHEY, CDR2 SVGAGI. The CDR3 sequence is CASSYAGGAFF. Here the CDR3 DNA reads TGTGCCAGCAGTTACGCAGGGGGAGCTTTCTTT.